This T cell receptor beta chain was identified in a study of blood T cell repertoires in COVID-19. Turning to the study itself: Some COVID-19 samples were acute and others convalescent; all came from the United States, Italy and Spain. The cDNA or gDNA used as material had been derived from T cells, B-cell-depleted T cells, or PBMCs.

The data were produced by immunoSEQ multiplex PCR, yet TCRdb's version contains in-frame clones alone and is incomplete. The sample includes around 190,000 clones, around 90% of them seen just once. CDR3 length: 15 residues. Trimming took 4 bases from V and 9 from J; bases not matched to a gene: 15. The germline V gene has CDR1 LGHDT and CDR2 YNNKEL (reference sequence). The age range of participants was about 18 to 90 years, with residence in roughly 25 US areas. Either two negative PCRs, clearance, or symptom resolution qualified Cohort 3 donors as recovered. The J gene is TRBJ2-7, the V gene TRBV3-1 (or the pseudogene TRBV3-2); 7 nucleotides align to TRBD1. The sample consisted of PBMCs or T cells enriched from blood (not recorded which). The source of this sequence is a woman aged 18-29 years who had recovered from COVID-19. The DNA of the CDR3 is TGTGCCAGCAGCCGGACTTACAGGGGCCCCGCGGGGCAGTACTTC. Translated, it gives CASSRTYRGPAGQYF.